What follows are 22 T cell receptor beta chains derived from one specimen sequenced in a study of beta chain features in type 1 diabetes (dated by TCRdb to the late 2010s). The paper's findings and limits, for the study overall: In all four CD4+ subsets, TCRB CDR3 length was moderately but significantly shorter in type 1 diabetes patients.

These receptors have no known antigen. The receptor library was made with the immunoSEQ multiplex PCR assay. The entire amount of isolated RNA was reverse transcribed using the High Capacity cDNA Reverse Transcription Kit, so the sequenced TCRB transcripts were expressed ones. TCRdb re-hosts the immuneACCESS table, in-frame sequences only. Its copies lack some clones; in the studies checked, an unresolved V gene accounts for under half of them, and the cause for the rest is not known. In all, the sample holds about 740,000 clones, and 13% of those were seen once. Clones ranked in the top ten supply approximately 0.022% of the sample. Sequenced input: naive CD4+ T cells from blood. The cell subset or site label, read with the paper, signifies: true naive CD4+ T cells. The source of these receptors is a man between 18 and 35 years old with type 1 diabetes.

This clone was detected a few times. The chain couples TRBV18 to TRBJ2-1, with 13 bases fitting TRBD2. This CDR3 spans 15 amino acids. Trimming cost V 2 bases and J 10 bases; bases outside gene matches: 5. The germline V gene has CDR1 KGHSH and CDR2 LQKENI. The CDR3 coding sequence is TGTGCCAGCTCACCATCCGGACTAGCGGGGGAGGAGCAGTTCTTC. Translated, it gives CASSPSGLAGEEQFF.

The chain carries TRBV4-2 and TRBJ1-2; 7 bases align to TRBD1. CDR1 LGHNA and CDR2 YNFKEQ come from the germline V gene. The CDR3 covers 15 residues. V shed 0 bases and J 4 bases; nucleotides not matched to a gene: 5. CDR3 sequence (DNA): TGTGCCAGCAGCCAAGAGGACAGGAGTATCTATGGCTACACCTTC. Translated, it gives CASSQEDRSIYGYTF.

Written as DNA, the CDR3 is TGCGCCAGCAGCAAGGACAGGGCCTATGGCTACACCTTC. This codes for CASSKDRAYGYTF. The J gene is TRBJ1-2, the V gene TRBV5-1; 8 positions agree with TRBD1. CDR1 SGHRS and CDR2 YFSETQ come from the germline V gene. The CDR3 consists of 13 residues. The trim removed 4 bases at V and 4 bases at J, leaving 3 bases unmatched. Full variable domain (rest looked up from reference TRBV5-1 and TRBJ1-2): KAGVTQTPRYLIKTRGQQVTLSCSPISGHRSVSWYQQTPGQGLQFLFEYFSETQRNKGNFPGRFSGRQFSNSRSEMNVSTLELGDSALYLCASSKDRAYGYTFGSGTRLTVV.

This sequence joins TRBV6-5 and TRBJ1-2, with D unclear. V was clipped by 0 bases and J by 7 bases, with 12 bases between them. Germline V gives CDR1 MNHEY, CDR2 SVGAGI. This CDR3 comprises 14 residues. For the CDR3, the DNA is TGTGCCAGCAGTTACTCGACGGGGTTCCCTGGCTACACCTTC. Its translation: CASSYSTGFPGYTF.

This clone has just a few counts. J is TRBJ2-7 and V is TRBV6-1, with D maybe TRBD2 (5 bases). This CDR3 comprises 12 residues. The V gene lost 4 bases and the J gene lost 4 bases, with 8 bases spanning the gap. From germline, CDR1 is MNHNS and CDR2 SASEGT. CDR3 nucleotide sequence: TGTGCCAGCAGTGGGCGGACTTACGAGCAGTACTTC. Its translation is CASSGRTYEQYF.

The sample holds a few counts of this clone. The J gene is TRBJ2-3, the V gene TRBV29-1; D is uncertain. The CDR3 is made up of 12 amino acids. V dropped 4 bases and J dropped 4 bases, with 9 bases sitting between them. Germline values: CDR1 SQVTM, CDR2 ANQGSEA. The CDR3 protein is CSVVLAADTQYF. The CDR3 DNA reads as TGCAGCGTTGTATTAGCTGCAGATACGCAGTATTTT.

This clone was counted between two and nine times. The chain uses TRBV7-6 and TRBJ1-6; no definite D call. V dropped 5 bases and J dropped 5 bases, with 13 bases sitting between them. CDR3 size: 15 residues. From germline, CDR1 is SGHVS and CDR2 FNYEAQ. DNA of the CDR3: TGTGCCAGCAGCCCCGGGATGCTCCATAATTCACCCCTCCACTTT. Translating it yields CASSPGMLHNSPLHF.

This clone was seen a handful of times. V gene TRBV7-2 combines with J gene TRBJ1-1, with D uncertain. Germline assignment: CDR1 SGHTA and CDR2 FQGNSA. The CDR3 totals 13 residues. V gave up 2 bases and J gave up 1 base, with 5 bases separating them. In DNA form, the CDR3 reads TGTGCCAGCAGCTTAAACCAGAACACTGAAGCTTTCTTT. It translates to CASSLNQNTEAFF.

The rearrangement uses TRBV10-3 and TRBJ2-5; D is unclear. The CDR3 totals 14 residues. Deletions cut 3 bases from V and 0 bases from J, with 8 bases between. Germline CDR1 is ENHRY and CDR2 is SYGVKD. The CDR3 spells CAISDGSYQETQYF. In DNA, the CDR3 is TGTGCCATCAGTGATGGGTCGTACCAAGAGACCCAGTACTTC.

The chain recombines TRBV4-1 with TRBJ1-5; 8 bases are a match to TRBD1. Trimming took 4 bases from V and 6 from J; bases not matched to a gene: 8. This CDR3 comprises 15 residues. Germline lookup yields CDR1 MGHRA and CDR2 YSYEKL. The CDR3 is CASSLMTGAFQPQHF. In DNA, the CDR3 is TGCGCCAGCAGCCTAATGACAGGGGCCTTTCAGCCCCAGCATTTT.

This clone came up once. The chain joins TRBV28 to TRBJ1-2; D unresolved. In germline, CDR1 is MDHEN, CDR2 SYDVKM. The CDR3 is 11 amino acids. With 3 bases removed from V and 6 bases from J, the gap between germline ends came to 5 bases. The CDR3 spells CASSFWDGYTF. The DNA of the CDR3 is TGTGCCAGCAGTTTCTGGGATGGCTACACCTTC.

The chain employs TRBV27 and TRBJ2-5; TRBD1 matches 9 bases. Trimming removed 5 bases from V and 9 bases from J; junction bases left unmatched: 7. Germline V gene data show CDR1 as MNHEY and CDR2 as SMNVEV (reference sequence). The CDR3 length is 13 residues. The CDR3 DNA is TGTGCCAGCAGTCTTGACAGGGGGGAGCCCCAGTACTTC. Translation gives CASSLDRGEPQYF.

This clone was picked up a small number of times. The genes are TRBV5-1 and TRBJ1-2, with a weak D call TRBD1 (5 bases). The CDR3 is 16 amino acids. V gave up 0 bases and J gave up 3 bases, with 15 bases separating them. Germline CDR1 is SGHRS and CDR2 is YFSETQ. The CDR3 DNA is TGCGCCAGCAGCTTGGACAGGCCGGCCGTGGACTATGGCTACACCTTC. Its translation is CASSLDRPAVDYGYTF.

The chain joins TRBV28 to TRBJ1-5, with 12 bases that match TRBD1. The CDR3 is 15 amino acids. CDR1 is MDHEN and CDR2 is SYDVKM in the germline V gene. V shed 7 bases and J 5 bases; nucleotides not matched to a gene: 6. CDR3 sequence reads: CASITGTGGHQPQHF. CDR3 nucleotide sequence: TGTGCCAGCATAACCGGGACAGGGGGCCATCAGCCCCAGCATTTT.

This clone has only a few counts. The chain uses TRBV2 and TRBJ2-1, with 8 bases fitting TRBD2. The length of the CDR3 is 14 residues. The V segment lost 5 bases and the J segment 4 bases; nucleotides outside the gene matches: 4. Germline assignment: CDR1 SNHLY and CDR2 FYNNEI. This chain's CDR3 is CASSRAGGYNEQFF. The DNA for the CDR3 is TGTGCCAGCAGTAGGGCGGGGGGTTACAATGAGCAGTTCTTC. Full variable domain (remainder filled in from reference TRBV2 and TRBJ2-1): EPEVTQTPSHQVTQMGQEVILRCVPISNHLYFYWYRQILGQKVEFLVSFYNNEISEKSEIFDDQFSVERPDGSNFTLKIRSTKLEDSAMYFCASSRAGGYNEQFFGPGTRLTVL.

The chain links TRBV6-6 to TRBJ1-1, with 7 bases fitting TRBD1. V dropped 6 bases and J dropped 4; count of bases not matched to a gene: 11. The CDR3 has 15 amino acids. Per the germline V gene, CDR1 is MNHNY and CDR2 is SVGAGI (reference sequence). For the CDR3, the DNA is TGTGCCAGCAGAGACAGAGGGACAGCTTTCACTGAAGCTTTCTTT. It encodes CASRDRGTAFTEAFF.

This clone was recorded only once. V gene TRBV7-9 combines with J gene TRBJ2-3; 7 nucleotides align to TRBD2. CDR1 is SEHNR, CDR2 FQNEAQ, per germline (reference sequence). The CDR3 is 14 amino acids. V dropped 3 bases and J dropped 3; count of bases not matched to a gene: 3. The CDR3 is CASSFSGATDTQYF. In DNA form, the CDR3 reads TGTGCCAGCAGCTTCAGCGGGGCTACAGATACGCAGTATTTT. Full variable domain (missing parts from reference TRBV7-9 and TRBJ2-3): DTGVSQNPRHKITKRGQNVTFRCDPISEHNRLYWYRQTLGQGPEFLTYFQNEAQLEKSRLLSDRFSAERPKGSFSTLEIQRTEQGDSAMYLCASSFSGATDTQYFGPGTRLTVL.

The chain recombines TRBV7-8 with TRBJ1-2; 8 bases agree with TRBD1. The CDR3 length is 14 residues. CDR1 and CDR2 (germline): SGHVS, FQNEAQ. V dropped 5 bases and J dropped 4; count of bases not matched to a gene: 6. The CDR3 region is CASSPPGQAYGYTF. The CDR3 coding sequence is TGTGCCAGCAGCCCACCGGGACAGGCCTATGGCTACACCTTC.

The rearrangement links TRBV12-5 to TRBJ2-5; 7 positions match TRBD2. Germline CDR1 LGHNT, CDR2 FRNRAP. This CDR3 has 14 amino acids. The trim removed 10 bases at V and 4 bases at J, leaving 12 bases unmatched. The CDR3 coding sequence is TGTGCTACTTCACGGGGGGAACCCCGAGAGACCCAGTACTTC. Protein product: CATSRGEPRETQYF.

The chain is built from TRBV28 and TRBJ2-3; a possible D gene is TRBD2 (6 bases). Germline values: CDR1 MDHEN, CDR2 SYDVKM. The length of the CDR3 is 13 residues. The V and J ends lost 8 bases and 2 bases respectively, with 11 bases between them. The CDR3 loop reads CASAGFLTDTQYF. DNA of the CDR3: TGTGCCAGCGCGGGGTTTCTCACAGATACGCAGTATTTT. Combining the CDR3 with reference TRBV28 and TRBJ2-3 gives the whole variable domain DVKVTQSSRYLVKRTGEKVFLECVQDMDHENMFWYRQDPGLGLRLIYFSYDVKMKEKGDIPEGYSVSREKKERFSLILESASTNQTSMYLCASAGFLTDTQYFGPGTRLTVL.

This chain joins TRBV18 and TRBJ2-3; D is unclear. Germline-derived CDR1 and CDR2 are KGHSH and LQKENI. V was cut by 0 bases and J by 4 bases, with 11 bases left in between. This CDR3 spans 15 amino acids. The chain's CDR3 is CASSPPRSGADTQYF. The CDR3 bases are TGTGCCAGCTCACCACCAAGATCCGGTGCAGATACGCAGTATTTT.

The sample holds a few counts of this clone. The rearrangement joins TRBV2 to TRBJ1-1; tentative D call: TRBD1 (6 bases). The CDR3 runs to 14 residues. Trimming shortened V by 6 bases and J by 7 bases, and 18 bases separated the two germline ends. Germline loops: CDR1 SNHLY, CDR2 FYNNEI. The CDR3: CASRQVPGGGEAFF. The CDR3 nucleotides read TGTGCCAGCAGGCAGGTCCCTGGGGGCGGTGAAGCTTTCTTT.